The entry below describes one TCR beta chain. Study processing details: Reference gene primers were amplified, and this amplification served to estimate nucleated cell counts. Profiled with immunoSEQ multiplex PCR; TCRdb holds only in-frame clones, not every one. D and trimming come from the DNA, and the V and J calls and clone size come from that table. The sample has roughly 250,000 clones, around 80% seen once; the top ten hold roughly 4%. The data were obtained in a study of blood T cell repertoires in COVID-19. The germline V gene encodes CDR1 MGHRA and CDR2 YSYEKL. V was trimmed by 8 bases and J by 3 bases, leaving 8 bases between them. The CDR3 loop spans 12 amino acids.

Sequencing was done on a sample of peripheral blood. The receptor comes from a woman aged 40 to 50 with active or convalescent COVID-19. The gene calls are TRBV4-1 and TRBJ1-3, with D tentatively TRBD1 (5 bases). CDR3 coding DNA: TGCGCCAGCTGGGGGGGTGGAAACACCATATATTTT. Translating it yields CASWGGGNTIYF.